This is a list of T cell receptor beta chains from one sample in a study of shared clonotypes between healthy human individuals. Only in-frame clones appear in the TCRdb table, and some are missing; sequencing was by immunoSEQ multiplex PCR. This sample has about 600,000 clones, with roughly 97% found just once. The specimen was naive CD4+ T cells sorted from blood. These receptors came from a woman aged 30 to 39 in good health. CDR3s include the opening cysteine and the closing phenylalanine or tryptophan. A D gene is named only where the DNA matches it firmly. The size entry is marked missing in some rows and otherwise reads once, few, many or a size class.

>TRBJ1-2|TRBV15|-|-
TGTGCCACCAGCAGGGAATCCCGCGAAAGGGGCGGCTACACCTTC
CATSRESRERGGYTF
>TRBJ2-7|TRBV7-2|-|TRBD1
TGTGCCAGCAGCGCAGGACAGGGGAGGTTGGGGTACTTC
CASSAGQGRLGYF
>TRBJ2-2|TRBV2|once|-
TGTGCCAGCATGGGGAGGACGGGGACCGGGGAGCTGTTTTTT
CASMGRTGTGELFF
>TRBJ1-5|TRBV6-6|once|-
TGTGCCATTTCCAGGGAGAGCAATCAGCCCCAGCATTTT
CAISRESNQPQHF
>TRBJ1-6|TRBV28|-|-
TGTGCCAGCAGCCCCCCGGGACCTTATAATTCACCCCTCCACTTT
CASSPPGPYNSPLHF
>TRBJ2-1|TRBV2|once|TRBD2
TGTGCCAGCAGTGGGTATAGCGGGAGCTCCTACAATGAGCAGTTCTTC
CASSGYSGSSYNEQFF
>TRBJ1-1|TRBV7-3|-|TRBD1
TGTGCCAGCAGCTTGACTGGACAGGGCACTGAAGCTTTCTTT
CASSLTGQGTEAFF
>TRBJ2-1|TRBV9|-|TRBD2
TGTGCCAGCAGCGTAGAAGGAGCGGGAGGGTACAATGAGCAGTTCTTC
CASSVEGAGGYNEQFF
>TRBJ1-3|TRBV6-1|-|-
TGTGCCAGCAGTGTCGGGTTCGGTTTTGGAAACACCATATATTTT
CASSVGFGFGNTIYF
>TRBJ1-4|TRBV19|-|-
TGTGCCAGTAGTAAGGTGGCGGGGGAAAAACTGTTTTTT
CASSKVAGEKLFF
>TRBJ2-5|TRBV5-4|-|TRBD2
TGTGCCAGCAGCTTGGATGCGGGAGGGCCCCGGACCCAGTACTTC
CASSLDAGGPRTQYF
>TRBJ2-1|TRBV2|-|-
TGTGCCAGCAGTGGTGACCTAAATGAGCAGTTCTTC
CASSGDLNEQFF
>TRBJ1-3|TRBV28|-|-
TGTGCCAGCAGTCTAGCCTTAAACCGCGTCTCAGGAAACACCATATATTTT
CASSLALNRVSGNTIYF
>TRBJ1-5|TRBV19|-|TRBD1
TGTGCCAGTAGTATCATTGGGACAGGTTCTACTAGCAATCAGCCCCAGCATTTT
CASSIIGTGSTSNQPQHF
>TRBJ1-1|TRBV4-1|-|TRBD1
TGCGCCAGCAGCCAAGGATCCGGGACAGTTTCTTCCGGAGCTTTCTTT
CASSQGSGTVSSGAFF
>TRBJ2-3|TRBV30|-|-
TGTGCCTGGAGTGGACGTGGGGGCGCAGATACGCAGTATTTT
CAWSGRGGADTQYF
>TRBJ2-7|TRBV7-2|-|-
TGTGCCAGCAGCTTAGTTCCAGCCTACGAGCAGTACTTC
CASSLVPAYEQYF
>TRBJ2-1|TRBV2|few|TRBD1
TGTGCCAGCAGGGGACAGAGCTCCTACAATGAGCAGTTCTTC
CASRGQSSYNEQFF
>TRBJ2-7|TRBV5-1|once|TRBD2
TGCGCCAGCAGCTCAGCTGGGACTAGCGGAGCTATAACCTACGAGCAGTACTTC
CASSSAGTSGAITYEQYF
>TRBJ2-1|TRBV6-1|-|-
TGTGCCAGCAGTAAACGGACAGACTGGGATGAGCAGTTCTTC
CASSKRTDWDEQFF
>TRBJ2-1|TRBV5-1|once|TRBD1
TGCGCCAGCAGCTTGGGGCTGGACAGGGTCAACAATGAGCAGTTCTTC
CASSLGLDRVNNEQFF
>TRBJ2-7|TRBV5-1|-|TRBD2
TGCGCCAGCAGCTTGGGACTAGCGGGAGACGAGCAGTACTTC
CASSLGLAGDEQYF
>TRBJ2-2|TRBV5-1|-|TRBD1
TGCGCCAGCAGCTTGGGTCGGGACAGGGGGCGTTTCGGCACCGGGGAGCTGTTTTTT
CASSLGRDRGRFGTGELFF
>TRBJ2-7|TRBV13|-|TRBD2
TGTGCCAGCAGCTGGCCCTCGGCTAGCGGGAGATCTTACGAGCAGTACTTC
CASSWPSASGRSYEQYF
>TRBJ2-7|TRBV2|-|TRBD1
TGTGCCAGCAGTGAAGGGGACAGGGACTCCTACGAGCAGTACTTC
CASSEGDRDSYEQYF
>TRBJ2-1|TRBV5-4|-|TRBD2
TGTGCCAGCAGCTTGGGTGGTAGCGGGGAGTACAATGAGCAGTTCTTC
CASSLGGSGEYNEQFF
>TRBJ2-1|TRBV13|-|-
TGTGCCAGCAGCTTAGGCCCCTCCCCGGCCGTTGAGCAGTTCTTC
CASSLGPSPAVEQFF
>TRBJ2-1|TRBV7-6|-|-
TGTGCCAGCAGCTTAGCACAGGTCAATGAGCAGTTCTTC
CASSLAQVNEQFF
>TRBJ2-5|TRBV27|-|TRBD2
TGTGCCACCGGGACTAGCGGGACAAATGAGCAGTACTTC
CATGTSGTNEQYF
>TRBJ2-7|TRBV6-6|-|TRBD2
TGTGCCAGCAGTAGCGGGAGGGCCTACGAGCAGTACTTC
CASSSGRAYEQYF
>TRBJ2-7|TRBV4-1|-|-
TGCGCCAGCAGCCCCCAGCCGGGCGATAGCTACGAGCAGTACTTC
CASSPQPGDSYEQYF
>TRBJ2-1|TRBV28|-|-
TGTGCCAGCAGTTTGAAGTTGGGGTGGGTCGGGCTCAATGAGCAGTTCTTC
CASSLKLGWVGLNEQFF
>TRBJ2-3|TRBV19|-|TRBD1
TGTGCCAGTAGTATTATGGGACAGGGGAGCACAGATACGCAGTATTTT
CASSIMGQGSTDTQYF
>TRBJ2-3|TRBV6-1|once|-
TGTGCCAGCAGTGAAGTGACAGGGAGGCTCACAGATACGCAGTATTTT
CASSEVTGRLTDTQYF
>TRBJ2-7|TRBV29-1|-|-
TGCAGCGTTGAGGGACGGAACTCCTACGAGCAGTACTTC
CSVEGRNSYEQYF
>TRBJ2-7|TRBV15|once|-
TGTGCCACCAGCAGAGATCTTCTTACTAGACTCACTTGGAGGGCCTACGAGCAGTACTTC
CATSRDLLTRLTWRAYEQYF
>TRBJ2-7|TRBV10-3|-|-
TGTGCCATCAGTGAGCTACCTGGCGGACTGAGCTCCTACGAGCAGTACTTC
CAISELPGGLSSYEQYF
>TRBJ2-7|TRBV28|-|-
TGTGCCAGCCGACTCGCGGGCTCCTACGAGCAGTACTTC
CASRLAGSYEQYF
>TRBJ2-1|TRBV4-1|-|-
TGCGCCAGCAGCCAAGTTTCTTCAAACAATGAGCAGTTCTTC
CASSQVSSNNEQFF
>TRBJ2-1|TRBV10-3|-|-
TGTGCCATCAGTGAGTCGATAGGTTCGCGTGAGCAGTTCTTC
CAISESIGSREQFF
>TRBJ2-3|TRBV28|-|-
TGTGCCAGCAGTCACGATTCCACAGATACGCAGTATTTT
CASSHDSTDTQYF